The clone carrying this TCR beta chain appeared many times. Its specificity is unknown. These data are taken from a study of T-cell memory formation after mild COVID-19. The overall study: Clustering of TCRs was largely donor specific. Study-wide results and limits: Clones that got smaller from day 15 to 85 had even CD4/CD8, while clones growing later tipped toward CD4+. There were some responding clones in pre-infection memory, which suggested that cross-reactive memory had joined.

The CDR3 consists of 13 residues. Germline V gene lookup returns CDR1 SGHTA and CDR2 FQGTGA. V was trimmed by 4 bases and J by 4 bases, leaving 9 bases between them. Constant-segment primers were used for 5'RACE, and the resulting TCR alpha and TCR beta cDNA libraries carried sample barcodes and UMIs. Each CDR3 protein is one row after TCRdb ran MiXCR on the 5' RACE reads. The sample includes over 120,000 distinct CDR3 sequences, 6% to 7% of them seen just once. This sequence joins TRBV7-3 and TRBJ2-3; D unclear. The sample was PBMCs or a T cell subset sorted from them (not recorded which). The clonotype was recovered from an adult woman who had mild COVID-19 (a few samples of this study predate the infection). Cell type and time point are not known. Here the CDR3 reads CASSYGIPDTQYF. CDR3 DNA: TGTGCCAGCAGCTACGGTATCCCAGATACGCAGTATTTT.